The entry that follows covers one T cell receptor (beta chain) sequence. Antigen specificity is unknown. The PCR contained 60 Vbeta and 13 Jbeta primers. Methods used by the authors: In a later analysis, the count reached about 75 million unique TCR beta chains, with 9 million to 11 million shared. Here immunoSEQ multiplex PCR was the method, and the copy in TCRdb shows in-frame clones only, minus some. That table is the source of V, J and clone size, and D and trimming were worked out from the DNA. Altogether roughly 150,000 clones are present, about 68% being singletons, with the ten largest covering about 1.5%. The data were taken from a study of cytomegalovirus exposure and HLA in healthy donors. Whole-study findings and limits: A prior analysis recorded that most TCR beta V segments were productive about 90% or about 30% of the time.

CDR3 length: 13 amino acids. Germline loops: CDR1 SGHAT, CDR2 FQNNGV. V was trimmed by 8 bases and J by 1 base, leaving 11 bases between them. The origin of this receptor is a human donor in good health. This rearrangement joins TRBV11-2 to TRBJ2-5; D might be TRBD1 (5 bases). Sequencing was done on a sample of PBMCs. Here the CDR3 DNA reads TGTGCCAGCGCCCAGGGATCCCAAGAGACCCAGTACTTC. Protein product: CASAQGSQETQYF.